The clone carrying this T cell receptor beta chain was observed many times. The antigen remains unidentified. A read error may account for a junction end that differs from germline. This record comes from a study of regulatory T cells in long-lasting Graves disease. Researchers made TCR beta libraries by using iRepertoire HTBI primers and running Arm-PCR on CDR3 regions. Per the authors' pipeline: Across the samples, identification revealed 55 to 75 TRBV and 14 TRBJ segments. TCRdb ran MiXCR on the multiplex PCR reads and lists one entry per CDR3 protein. TCRdb, not the original authors, processed these V and J calls. The sample gives roughly 420,000 distinct CDR3 sequences, 15% to 18% of which show up once; roughly 20% is in the top ten. The germline CDR1 and CDR2 sequences are MNHNS and SASEGT. This CDR3 has 11 residues. Specified time point: newly diagnosed GD, antithyroid drugs for less than 3 months. PBMC RNA was the source of the TCR library.

General study results and limits: Relative to newly diagnosed Graves' patients, persistent ones had lower TCR diversity.

Material: peripheral blood mononuclear cells (PBMCs), obtained at new diagnosis, from a patient treated with antithyroid drugs. This sequence joins TRBV6-1 and TRBJ2-5; D ambiguous. The sequence was collected from a female donor with Graves disease. The CDR3 DNA is TGTGCCAGCAGTATGGACCGGGCCCTAAGTTTC. Translating it yields CASSMDRALSF.